Sequencing of this T cell receptor beta chain was carried out in a study of blood T cell repertoires in COVID-19. The wider study: Sample material is recorded as cDNA or gDNA derived from T cells, B-cell-depleted T cells, or PBMCs.

This CDR3 comprises 15 residues. The V gene lost 2 bases and the J gene lost 3 bases, with 10 bases spanning the gap. Germline values: CDR1 MNHEY, CDR2 SVGAGI. Clones were read by immunoSEQ multiplex PCR, and TCRdb kept only the in-frame ones, dropping some. The data hold over 150,000 clones, with 80% to 90% observed a single time. Among Cohort 3 donors, those recovered had two negative PCRs, clearance, or symptom resolution. Material for sequencing was PBMCs or T cells enriched from blood (not recorded which). This sequence joins TRBV6-5 and TRBJ1-4; D not resolved. The source is a man aged 40-55 years who had recovered from COVID-19. CDR3 bases: TGTGCCAGCAGTTACCAAATGCTATCTAATGAAAAACTGTTTTTT. It is translated as CASSYQMLSNEKLFF.